A single sample gave rise to the 10 T cell receptor beta chains below, sequenced in a study of blood T cell repertoires in COVID-19. Some clones are missing from TCRdb's copy, which holds only in-frame ones; the method was immunoSEQ multiplex PCR. The sample contains 230,000 or so clones, 70% to 90% of which appear only once. Sequenced input: PBMCs or T cells enriched from blood (not recorded which). The receptors stem from a woman aged 40-49 years with acute COVID-19.

The chain is built from TRBV2 and TRBJ2-1, with 9 bases identical to TRBD2. The CDR3 is 12 amino acids. Germline CDR1 reads SNHLY; CDR2 reads FYNNEI. V lost 8 bases, J lost 9 bases, and 5 bases stayed unmatched. The CDR3 DNA sequence: TGTGCCAGCTTGGCGGGGGGGCGTGAGCAGTTCTTC. Translating gives CASLAGGREQFF.

This rearrangement joins TRBV7-9 to TRBJ2-2; weak D call: TRBD2 (6 bases). This CDR3 is 19 amino acids long. CDR1 SEHNR and CDR2 FQNEAQ come from the germline V gene (reference sequence). The germline V and J ends were trimmed by 2 bases and 4 bases, with 23 bases remaining between them. CDR3 bases: TGTGCCAGCAGCTTAATACGAGACCTCAATAGCGGAGGCACCGGGGAGCTGTTTTTT. This translates into CASSLIRDLNSGGTGELFF.

This clone was counted a few times. This chain connects TRBV29-1 to TRBJ1-1; D might be TRBD1 (5 bases). The ends were cut back, 4 bases at V and 2 bases at J, with 17 bases in the middle. Germline-derived CDR1 and CDR2 are SQVTM and ANQGSEA. This CDR3 is 15 amino acids long. The CDR3 spells CSVGIKGVVNTEAFF. CDR3 in DNA: TGCAGCGTTGGGATAAAAGGGGTGGTTAACACTGAAGCTTTCTTT.

The chain recombines TRBV27 with TRBJ2-3; 10 bases match TRBD2. The CDR3 spans 15 residues. The germline V gene encodes CDR1 MNHEY and CDR2 SMNVEV (reference sequence). The V gene end was trimmed by 0 bases and the J gene end by 4 bases; junction bases not matched to a gene: 1. CDR3 coding DNA: TGTGCCAGCAGTTTATCCGGACTAGCGGCAGATACGCAGTATTTT. This translates into CASSLSGLAADTQYF.

This chain joins TRBV2 and TRBJ2-5, with TRBD1 identical over 7 bases. Germline V gene lookup returns CDR1 SNHLY and CDR2 FYNNEI. With V trimmed by 6 bases and J by 1 base, 11 bases remained unmatched. This CDR3 is built from 16 residues. The CDR3 DNA reads as TGTGCCAGCAGGGTCCCCCCCAGGGGGAGCCAAGAGACCCAGTACTTC. Translation: CASRVPPRGSQETQYF.

This sequence joins TRBV29-1 and TRBJ1-2; D might be TRBD1 (6 bases). The V end was cut by 7 bases, the J end by 5 bases, with 17 bases between. The length of the CDR3 is 13 residues. Per the germline V gene, CDR1 is SQVTM and CDR2 is ANQGSEA. Written as DNA, the CDR3 is TGCAGCGGCGCCGCGGGGGGCGGGTATGGCTACACCTTC. Translated, it gives CSGAAGGGYGYTF.

The chain employs TRBV27 and TRBJ2-1, with TRBD1 matching over 9 bases. The CDR3 totals 14 residues. Germline V lookup: CDR1 MNHEY, CDR2 SMNVEV (reference sequence). V gave up 3 bases and J gave up 7 bases; unmatched junction bases: 4. CDR3 DNA: TGTGCCAGCAGTTTCGGGACAGGGTCTAATGAGCAGTTCTTC. It yields the protein CASSFGTGSNEQFF.

This sequence joins TRBV2 and TRBJ2-3, with D perhaps matching TRBD2 (5 bases). V lost 5 bases and J 0 bases, leaving 15 bases between the germline ends. Germline lookup yields CDR1 SNHLY and CDR2 FYNNEI. The CDR3 has 16 amino acids. CDR3 sequence: CASSNSGGSSTDTQYF. As DNA, the CDR3 is TGTGCCAGCAGTAACAGCGGTGGGTCTAGCACAGATACGCAGTATTTT.

This clone was observed a few times. The chain joins TRBV2 to TRBJ1-2; D unclear. Trimming shortened V by 6 bases and J by 6 bases, and 11 bases separated the two germline ends. The CDR3 extends over 12 amino acids. Germline CDR1 SNHLY, CDR2 FYNNEI. CDR3 nucleotide sequence: TGTGCCAGCAGATGGACTCCTGATGGCTACACCTTC. Residues: CASRWTPDGYTF.

The rearrangement links TRBV4-1 to TRBJ1-6; TRBD1 agrees at 9 bases. Unmatched junction bases numbered 6, after V lost 3 bases and J lost 0 bases. There are 18 residues in the CDR3. Germline CDR1 and CDR2: MGHRA and YSYEKL. The CDR3 sequence: CASSQTGTGSSYNSPLHF. DNA of the CDR3: TGCGCCAGCAGCCAGACCGGGACAGGGAGCTCCTATAATTCACCCCTCCACTTT.